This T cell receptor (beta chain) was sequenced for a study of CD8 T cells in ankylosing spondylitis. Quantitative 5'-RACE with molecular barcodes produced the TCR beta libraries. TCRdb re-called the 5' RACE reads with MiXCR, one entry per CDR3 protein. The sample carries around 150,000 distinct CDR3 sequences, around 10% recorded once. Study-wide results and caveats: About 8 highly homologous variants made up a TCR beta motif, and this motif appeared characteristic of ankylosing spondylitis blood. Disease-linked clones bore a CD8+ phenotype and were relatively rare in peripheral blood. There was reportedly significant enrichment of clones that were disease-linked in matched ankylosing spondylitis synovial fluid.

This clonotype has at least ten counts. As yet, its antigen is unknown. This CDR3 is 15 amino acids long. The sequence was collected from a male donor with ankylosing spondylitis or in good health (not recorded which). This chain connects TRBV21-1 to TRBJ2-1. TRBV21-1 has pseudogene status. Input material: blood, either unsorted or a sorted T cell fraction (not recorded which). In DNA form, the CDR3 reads TGTGCCAGCAGCAAAGCTGGTTCCCCCTACAATGAGCAGTTCTTC. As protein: CASSKAGSPYNEQFF.